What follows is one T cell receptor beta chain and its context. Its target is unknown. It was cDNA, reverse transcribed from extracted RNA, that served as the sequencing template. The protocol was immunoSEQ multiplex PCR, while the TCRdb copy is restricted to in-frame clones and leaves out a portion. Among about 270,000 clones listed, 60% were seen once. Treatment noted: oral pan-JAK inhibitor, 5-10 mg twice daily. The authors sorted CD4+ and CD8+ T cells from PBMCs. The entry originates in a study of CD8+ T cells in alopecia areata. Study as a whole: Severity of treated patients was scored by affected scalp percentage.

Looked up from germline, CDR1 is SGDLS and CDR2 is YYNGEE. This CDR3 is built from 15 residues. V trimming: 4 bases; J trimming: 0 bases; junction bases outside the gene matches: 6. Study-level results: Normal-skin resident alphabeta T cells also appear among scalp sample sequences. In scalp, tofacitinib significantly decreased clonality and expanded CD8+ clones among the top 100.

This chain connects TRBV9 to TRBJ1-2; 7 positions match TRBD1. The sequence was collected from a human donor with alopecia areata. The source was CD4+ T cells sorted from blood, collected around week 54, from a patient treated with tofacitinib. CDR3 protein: CASSLTGKSNYGYTF. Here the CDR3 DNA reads TGTGCCAGCAGCTTGACAGGGAAGTCTAACTATGGCTACACCTTC.